Listed here are 12 T cell receptor beta chains from one sample, sequenced in a study of immune evolution from preneoplasia to lung adenocarcinoma (dated by TCRdb to the early 2020s). Libraries were built with the immunoSEQ multiplex PCR assay. TCRdb took this table from immuneACCESS and kept in-frame rearrangements with V and J called. Such tables lack part of the clones; where checked against another copy, unresolved V genes explain under half of the gap, and the rest is unexplained. In this sample the table shows more than 15,000 clones, less than 90% of which occur a single time. Of the sample, 2.5% to 3% falls within the top ten clones. The sequencing sample was made of FFPE invasive lung adenocarcinoma tissue. The intended sense of this specimen's cell subset or site label: frankly invasive lung adenocarcinoma (ADC). All receptors come from a person aged 65-85 years with invasive lung adenocarcinoma.

The V gene is TRBV28, the J gene TRBJ1-2; 11 nucleotides line up with TRBD1. This CDR3 comprises 14 residues. The ends lost 5 bases at V and 7 bases at J; junction bases unmatched: 6. Per germline, CDR1 MDHEN and CDR2 SYDVKM. For the CDR3, the DNA is TGTGCCAGCAGTCGGGACAGGGGGATTGGTGGCTACACCTTC. Its protein product is CASSRDRGIGGYTF.

The J gene is TRBJ2-7, the V gene TRBV27, with TRBD1 identical over 8 bases. CDR3 size: 13 residues. J lost 13 bases, V lost 4 bases, and 12 bases had no gene match. The germline V gene has CDR1 MNHEY and CDR2 SMNVEV (reference sequence). The CDR3 DNA follows: TGTGCCAGCAGTTCACGAGAGGACAGGGATCGATACTTC. It specifies CASSSREDRDRYF.

CDR3 in amino acids: CASSLRQGTNYGYTF. DNA of the CDR3: TGTGCCAGCTCACTGAGACAGGGGACTAACTATGGCTACACCTTC. J is TRBJ1-2 and V is TRBV18; 8 bases match TRBD1. CDR1 and CDR2 (germline): KGHSH, LQKENI. The J segment lost 0 bases and the V segment lost 4 bases, leaving 4 bases of the junction unmatched. This CDR3 comprises 15 residues.

This rearrangement joins TRBV11-1 to TRBJ2-1, with a possible D match to TRBD2 (5 bases). V was clipped by 7 bases and J by 5 bases, with 18 bases between them. The length of the CDR3 is 15 residues. From germline, CDR1 is SGHAT and CDR2 FQDESV (reference sequence). CDR3 nucleotide sequence: TGTGCCAGCAAGCCCGAGGGCGGGTCCAACAATGAGCAGTTCTTC. It specifies CASKPEGGSNNEQFF. Full variable domain (outside the CDR3, taken from reference TRBV11-1 and TRBJ2-1): EAEVAQSPRYKITEKSQAVAFWCDPISGHATLYWYRQILGQGPELLVQFQDESVVDDSQLPKDRFSAERLKGVDSTLKIQPAELGDSAMYLCASKPEGGSNNEQFFGPGTRLTVL.

In this sample, this clone turned up once. The same CDR3 arises from other DNA sequences in this sample as well. The chain uses TRBV4-1 and TRBJ1-1; D is perhaps TRBD1 (6 bases). In germline, CDR1 is MGHRA, CDR2 YSYEKL. Trimming took 3 bases from V and 1 from J, leaving 12 bases between them. The CDR3 has 15 amino acids. CDR3 loop: CASSHRDTGNTEAFF. DNA for the CDR3: TGCGCCAGCAGCCACCGGGACACAGGGAACACTGAAGCTTTCTTT.

The chain is built from TRBV6-6 and TRBJ1-5; D is ambiguous. This CDR3 comprises 15 residues. Trimming cost V 0 bases and J 6 bases, with 12 bases left between them. Germline loops: CDR1 MNHNY, CDR2 SVGAGI (reference sequence). The CDR3 spells CASSYSIKSGQPQHF. CDR3 DNA: TGTGCCAGCAGTTACTCGATAAAGAGCGGTCAGCCCCAGCATTTT.

The rearrangement joins TRBV28 to TRBJ1-2; a possible D gene is TRBD1 (5 bases). V lost 2 bases and J 4 bases, leaving 11 bases between the germline ends. The germline gives CDR1 MDHEN, CDR2 SYDVKM. The CDR3 spans 14 residues. CDR3 coding DNA: TGTGCCAGCAGTTTACCGGCGCAGGGCTATGGCTACACCTTC. Encoded protein: CASSLPAQGYGYTF.

This chain's CDR3 is CASVRDYINEQFF. Written as DNA, the CDR3 is TGTGCCAGCGTCCGGGACTACATCAATGAGCAGTTCTTC. This sequence joins TRBV28 and TRBJ2-1; the match to TRBD2 covers 7 bases. This CDR3 has 13 amino acids. The J segment lost 6 bases and the V segment lost 8 bases, leaving 7 bases of the junction unmatched. CDR1 MDHEN and CDR2 SYDVKM come from the germline V gene.

V gene TRBV10-3 combines with J gene TRBJ2-5; either TRBD1 or TRBD2 may supply D (6 bases each). Germline V gives CDR1 ENHRY, CDR2 SYGVKD. V dropped 6 bases and J dropped 5 bases, with 16 bases sitting between them. This CDR3 is built from 14 residues. This CDR3 is CAIRRGAWEETQYF. The CDR3 nucleotides are TGTGCCATCAGAAGGGGGGCGTGGGAGGAGACCCAGTACTTC.

Regarding this clone: This sample also contains other DNA sequences that code for the same CDR3. This chain links TRBV29-1 with TRBJ1-1; D call uncertain. Germline lookup yields CDR1 SQVTM and CDR2 ANQGSEA. CDR3 length: 10 amino acids. The germline V and J ends were trimmed by 5 bases and 3 bases, with 4 bases remaining between them. The CDR3 sequence: CSVLDTEAFF. Here the CDR3 DNA reads TGCAGCGTTCTAGACACTGAAGCTTTCTTT.

This chain uses TRBV21-1 with TRBJ2-3. TRBV21-1 is marked as a pseudogene. The CDR3 spans 17 residues. The CDR3 DNA follows: TGTGCCAGCAGCGTAAATCCAGGGACCGTAGCCACAGATACGCAGTATTTT. It is translated as CASSVNPGTVATDTQYF.

This clone has more than one count but fewer than ten. The CDR3 spells CASSLEWETQYF. DNA of the CDR3: TGTGCCAGCAGCTTAGAATGGGAGACCCAGTACTTC. This sequence joins TRBV7-2 and TRBJ2-5; D is unresolved. CDR1 is SGHTA and CDR2 is FQGNSA in the germline V gene. V lost 1 base and J lost 5, with 5 bases in between. The CDR3 contains 12 residues.